Shown below are 19 T cell receptor beta chains from a single sample sequenced in a study of T cell repertoires in cytomegalovirus infection. TCRdb reanalysed the reads using MiXCR and keeps one entry per CDR3 protein. Altogether hundreds of thousands of distinct CDR3 sequences are present, around a third being singletons, with the ten largest covering over 12%. These receptors' antigens are unknown. Source: cultured CD8+ T cells from PBMCs, taken from culture after CMV antigen stimulation. Every receptor here comes from a human donor in good health (CMV status not recorded). Some clones in this sample may be carry-over from other donors' samples.

This sequence joins TRBV12-3 or TRBV12-4 and TRBJ2-2; D is perhaps TRBD1 or TRBD2 (5 bases each). The CDR3 extends over 18 amino acids. With 6 bases removed from V and 3 bases from J, the gap between germline ends came to 23 bases. The CDR3 sequence: CASSLEEGAVIDTGELFF. CDR3 coding DNA: TGTGCCAGCAGCCTGGAGGAAGGGGCAGTCATAGACACCGGGGAGCTGTTTTTT.

This clonotype turned up a few times. The chain links TRBV7-9 to TRBJ2-5; a weak D match, TRBD2 (7 bases). The CDR3 extends over 16 amino acids. Per the germline V gene, CDR1 is SEHNR and CDR2 is FQNEAQ (reference sequence). The V end was cut by 5 bases, the J end by 5 bases, with 21 bases between. As DNA, the CDR3 is TGTGCCAGCAGCCAGAGCTTGGGGGGGCCTCGGGAGACCCAGTACTTC. It translates to CASSQSLGGPRETQYF.

V usage is TRBV29-1 and J usage is TRBJ2-4; 7 bases match TRBD2. This CDR3 contains 12 residues. Germline trimming cut 7 bases from V and 9 bases from J; bases unmatched to any gene: 9. In germline, CDR1 is SQVTM, CDR2 ANQGSEA. CDR3 residues: CSAEGREAIQYF. The CDR3 bases are TGCAGCGCAGAGGGGAGGGAGGCCATTCAGTACTTC.

The V call is TRBV20-1, the J call TRBJ1-4, with D possibly being TRBD1 (5 bases). CDR1 and CDR2 from the germline V gene are DFQATT and SNEGSKA (reference sequence). The V end lost 6 bases, the J end lost 3 bases, and 17 bases lay between the germline ends. The CDR3 extends over 15 amino acids. The CDR3 DNA is TGCAGTGCCTACCTTCTCCGGGACCCTAATGAAAAACTGTTTTTT. This gives the protein CSAYLLRDPNEKLFF.

This clonotype was recorded a few times. This chain joins TRBV19 and TRBJ2-7, with D hard to call. V was shortened by 1 base and J by 1 base, with 8 bases between the two germline ends. Germline V gene lookup returns CDR1 LNHDA and CDR2 SQIVND (reference sequence). CDR3 length equals 14 residues. CDR3: CASSIGKASYEQYF. CDR3 in DNA: TGTGCCAGTAGTATAGGGAAAGCTTCCTACGAGCAGTACTTC.

The chain recombines TRBV25-1 with TRBJ2-2; possible D gene TRBD1, 6 bases. Trimming removed 0 bases from V and 3 bases from J, with 11 bases in between. Germline CDR1 is MGHDK and CDR2 is SYGVNS. This CDR3 comprises 16 residues. The CDR3 region is CASSEYSRGDTGELFF. In DNA, the CDR3 is TGTGCCAGCAGTGAATATTCCAGGGGCGACACCGGGGAGCTGTTTTTT.

This clonotype was seen a few times. The rearrangement uses TRBV20-1 and TRBJ2-1; TRBD2 matches 9 bases. V trimming: 3 bases; J trimming: 0 bases; junction bases outside the gene matches: 0. The CDR3 contains 14 residues. CDR1 and CDR2 (germline): DFQATT, SNEGSKA (reference sequence). The CDR3 region has the DNA TGCAGTGCTAGGACTAGCGGCTCCTACAATGAGCAGTTCTTC. Translated: CSARTSGSYNEQFF.

The rearrangement links TRBV4-1 to TRBJ2-4; D is uncertain. Germline V gene sequence: CDR1 MGHRA, CDR2 YSYEKL. There are 15 residues in the CDR3. V was clipped by 6 bases and J by 1 base, with 13 bases between them. The CDR3 DNA follows: TGCGCCAGCAGAGAAGGTCTCGCTGCCAAAAACATTCAGTACTTC. It translates to CASREGLAAKNIQYF.

This clonotype turned up a few times. This chain uses TRBV9 with TRBJ1-1, with TRBD1 identical over 10 bases. The J segment lost 8 bases and the V segment lost 7 bases, leaving 11 bases of the junction unmatched. This CDR3 contains 14 residues. Germline V gene sequence: CDR1 SGDLS, CDR2 YYNGEE. CDR3 residues: CASRNPGQGLEAFF. The CDR3 DNA reads TGTGCCAGCCGAAATCCGGGACAGGGGTTAGAAGCTTTCTTT.

This clonotype appeared a few times. The CDR3 is CASSLSPDQPQHF. The CDR3 DNA follows: TGTGCCAGTAGTCTATCACCCGATCAGCCCCAGCATTTT. The V call is TRBV19, the J call TRBJ1-5; no reliable D call. The V end was cut by 5 bases, the J end by 5 bases, with 10 bases between. CDR1 is LNHDA, CDR2 SQIVND, per germline (reference sequence). The CDR3 is 13 amino acids.

This clonotype was counted a few times. The rearrangement joins TRBV27 to TRBJ1-2, with D unresolved. The V gene lost 8 bases and the J gene lost 4 bases, with 17 bases spanning the gap. The CDR3 is 14 amino acids. Looked up from germline, CDR1 is MNHEY and CDR2 is SMNVEV (reference sequence). CDR3 nucleotide sequence: TGTGCCAGCCGCTTTTTGGCGAACCTCTATGGCTACACCTTC. This codes for CASRFLANLYGYTF.

This clonotype has just a few counts. The J gene is TRBJ2-7, the V gene TRBV3-1; D gene unclear. The CDR3 runs 15 residues. Trimming removed 0 bases from V and 0 bases from J, with 9 bases in between. From germline, CDR1 is LGHDT and CDR2 YNNKEL (reference sequence). The CDR3 is CASSQERAPSYEQYF. DNA for the CDR3: TGTGCCAGCAGCCAAGAGCGTGCGCCCTCCTACGAGCAGTACTTC.

The V and J genes are TRBV18 and TRBJ2-3, with 10 bases aligning to TRBD1. With V trimmed by 3 bases and J by 6 bases, 12 bases remained unmatched. CDR1 and CDR2 from the germline V gene are KGHSH and LQKENI. The CDR3 is made up of 17 amino acids. Here the CDR3 DNA reads TGTGCCAGCTCACCGCGGACAGGGGGACAAAACCCGGATACGCAGTATTTT. Its translation is CASSPRTGGQNPDTQYF.

This clonotype turned up a few times. The V call is TRBV28, the J call TRBJ2-5; no definite D call. CDR3 size: 13 residues. Trimming pared 3 bases from V and 2 bases from J, leaving 7 bases between. Germline V gene data show CDR1 as MDHEN and CDR2 as SYDVKM. This CDR3 reads CASSFPAQETQYF. CDR3 DNA sequence: TGTGCCAGCAGTTTTCCAGCACAAGAGACCCAGTACTTC.

V is TRBV5-4 and J is TRBJ1-2, with 10 bases that match TRBD1. V was pared by 4 bases and J by 2 bases, with 11 bases of the junction left unmatched. Germline V gene lookup returns CDR1 SGHNT and CDR2 YYREEE (reference sequence). The CDR3 is 17 amino acids. CDR3 region: CASSPRDRGLWNYGYTF. The CDR3 DNA reads TGTGCCAGCAGCCCCAGGGACAGGGGACTATGGAACTATGGCTACACCTTC.

The sample holds many counts of this clonotype. In nucleotides, the CDR3 is TGTGCCAGCAGCGACATAAACACTGAAGCTTTCTTT. Translated: CASSDINTEAFF. V gene TRBV7-8 combines with J gene TRBJ1-1; D remains ambiguous. Deletions cut 5 bases from V and 2 bases from J, with 6 bases between. Germline values: CDR1 SGHVS, CDR2 FQNEAQ. This CDR3 is 12 amino acids long.

The V call is TRBV20-1, the J call TRBJ1-5; 7 bases map to TRBD1. Germline V gives CDR1 DFQATT, CDR2 SNEGSKA (reference sequence). V was pared by 3 bases and J by 0 bases, with 17 bases of the junction left unmatched. This CDR3 is 19 amino acids long. CDR3 region: CSASGPGTEVYLSNQPQHF. Here the CDR3 DNA reads TGCAGTGCTAGTGGCCCAGGGACAGAAGTTTACCTTAGCAATCAGCCCCAGCATTTT.

V gene TRBV5-4 combines with J gene TRBJ2-1, with 8 bases matching TRBD2. Trimming cost V 4 bases and J 5 bases; bases outside gene matches: 11. Germline V lookup: CDR1 SGHNT, CDR2 YYREEE (reference sequence). The CDR3 sequence is 16 residues long. The CDR3 DNA follows: TGTGCCAGCAGCCCCCGGGCGGGGGGCTACCACAATGAGCAGTTCTTC. Translating gives CASSPRAGGYHNEQFF.

The chain couples TRBV5-5 to TRBJ2-7; 7 nucleotides agree with TRBD1. V was pared by 0 bases and J by 0 bases, with 6 bases of the junction left unmatched. Per germline, CDR1 SGHKS and CDR2 YYEKEE (reference sequence). The CDR3 totals 16 residues. The CDR3: CASSLGRQGPSYEQYF. CDR3 nucleotides: TGTGCCAGCAGCTTGGGTCGACAGGGACCCTCCTACGAGCAGTACTTC.